This T cell receptor (beta chain) stems from a study of T cells after yellow fever vaccination. Findings and caveats of the study: At around 95% for CD4 and approximately 89% for CD8, most primary-vaccination clones showed up again after the booster. CD4 and CD8 compartments shared a small share of clonotypes.

TCR cDNA, made by 5'RACE template switching, carried an added universal primer site and UMIs. A single record per CDR3 protein comes from TCRdb applying MiXCR to the 5' RACE reads. The repertoire holds 50,000 or so distinct CDR3 sequences, roughly 7.3% seen once, with 28% in the top ten. Germline values: CDR1 MGHRA, CDR2 YSYEKL. This CDR3 has 15 amino acids. After removal of 6 bases from V and 4 bases from J, the junction contained 7 bases not matched to a gene. In this sample, this clonotype turned up many times. The target antigen is unknown. The source is a man between 18 and 29 years old who received the YFV17D yellow fever vaccine. The V and J genes are TRBV4-1 and TRBJ1-5; 9 bases match TRBD1. Here the sequenced sample was CD8+ T cells sorted from PBMCs, taken less than 18 days after the first yellow fever vaccination. The CDR3 is CASSPTGGSNQPQHF. The CDR3 coding sequence is TGCGCCAGCAGTCCGACAGGGGGGTCTAATCAGCCCCAGCATTTT.